The source of this T cell receptor beta chain is a study of control samples from healthy donors and cancer patients. There are 16 residues in the CDR3. Germline lookup yields CDR1 LNHDA and CDR2 SQIVND (reference sequence). Trimming took 6 bases from V and 2 from J; bases not matched to a gene: 5. Sequenced by immunoSEQ multiplex PCR; TCRdb stores in-frame clones only, minus some. The sample yields around 190,000 clones, roughly 92% seen once. V and J are TRBV19 and TRBJ2-3; 13 bases map to TRBD2. This clonotype originated in a young man in good health. Sequenced input: blood. The CDR3 nucleotides are TGTGCCAGTAGCATACTAGCGGGGGGGCTCACAGATACGCAGTATTTT. As protein: CASSILAGGLTDTQYF.